Listed below are T cell receptor beta chains from one sample, sequenced in a study of cytomegalovirus exposure and HLA in healthy donors. Produced via immunoSEQ multiplex PCR; TCRdb's table is partial and in-frame only. There are under 200,000 clones in the sample; 60% to 85% occur only once, and approximately 3.4% lies in the top ten. The sequenced sample consisted of PBMCs. These receptor sequences come from a woman between 45 and 60 years old in good health and CMV-seropositive. Each CDR3 is given with its conserved first and last residue. Size is stated for part of the rows, as once, few or many counts, or as a class when the clone is expanded.

V gene	J gene	clone size	CDR3 protein
TRBV6-1	TRBJ2-5	few	CASSSTGVDTQYF
TRBV6-5	TRBJ2-5	-	CASHMAGSQETQYF
TRBV6-6	TRBJ1-1	-	CASSSYRDSNTEAFF
TRBV10-2	TRBJ1-1	once	CASTDPDNTEAFF
TRBV9	TRBJ2-7	-	CASSVSLDRTYEQYF
TRBV5-6	TRBJ2-2	few	CASSLMTSGGNTGELFF
TRBV29-1	TRBJ2-3	-	CSVERGGTASTDTQYF
TRBV11-3	TRBJ1-1	-	CASSLGRSTGGEEAFF
TRBV6-5	TRBJ1-3	few	CASRTAGGNTIYF
TRBV7-9	TRBJ2-7	-	CASSLEGKGSYEQYF
TRBV19	TRBJ2-1	-	CASSSLAGVSYNEQFF
TRBV6-1	TRBJ2-1	-	CASRDGGSEQFF
TRBV2	TRBJ1-5	-	CASSEKRTGGQQPQHF
TRBV5-4	TRBJ1-1	-	CASSSPTGGYTEAFF
TRBV18	TRBJ2-1	few	CASSRGTSGNNEQFF
TRBV19	TRBJ2-1	-	CASALGHYNEQFF
TRBV7-2	TRBJ2-7	-	CASSLDRGGEQYF